This T cell receptor beta chain was sequenced during a study of tumor-infiltrating lymphocytes in primary liver carcinoma. With respect to this clonotype: Relative to the germline gene, one junction end is altered; a read error may explain this.

The tissue used was unsorted bulk material of roughly 17-31 mg. RNA and DNA were co-extracted from it with the AllPrep DNA/RNA mini kit. Total RNA (approximately 0.5 ug) served as template for TCR beta cDNA synthesis primed by a constant-region primer. Researchers made the TCR beta libraries by running three nested multiplex PCR rounds with slightly modified ARM-PCR. Two initial PCR rounds of around 10 cycles each paired TRBV1-TRBV30 forward primers with a C-beta reverse primer. A single record per CDR3 protein comes from TCRdb applying MiXCR to the multiplex PCR reads. The sample has roughly 80,000 distinct CDR3 sequences, about 75% seen once. Germline V gene data show CDR1 as SGHAT and CDR2 as FQNNGV. This CDR3 comprises 15 residues.

The sequence derives from a man aged 35 to 55 with primary liver carcinoma and hepatitis B virus infection. The sequencing input was tumor-adjacent normal liver tissue. The J gene is TRBJ2-3, the V gene TRBV11-2; D possibly corresponds to TRBD2 (6 bases). CDR3 nucleotides: TGTGCCAGCAGTTTCTACGGGGGTCGCACAGATACGCACTATTTT. Translating gives CASSFYGGRTDTHYF.